This passage covers 19 T cell receptor beta chains from one sample sequenced in a study of cytomegalovirus exposure and HLA in healthy donors. Primers for the PCR totalled 60 Vbeta and 13 Jbeta. Here immunoSEQ multiplex PCR was the method, and the copy in TCRdb shows in-frame clones only, minus some. In the table there are approximately 140,000 clones, 79% of which are singletons. Sequencing input: PBMCs. These receptors originate from a female donor in good health and CMV-seronegative.

This clone was found once. This chain links TRBV5-4 with TRBJ2-7, with 14 bases that match TRBD2. The V gene end was trimmed by 2 bases and the J gene end by 3 bases; junction bases not matched to a gene: 10. The germline V gene has CDR1 SGHNT and CDR2 YYREEE (reference sequence). The CDR3 runs 18 residues. Here the CDR3 reads CASSFVPGLAGGDYEQYF. The CDR3, as DNA: TGTGCCAGCAGCTTCGTACCCGGACTAGCGGGGGGTGACTACGAGCAGTACTTC.

This clone was counted once. The chain combines TRBV27 with TRBJ2-7, with D possibly TRBD1 on 8 matching bases. The V and J ends lost 3 bases and 6 bases respectively, with 15 bases between them. The CDR3 sequence is 14 residues long. The germline CDR1 and CDR2 sequences are MNHEY and SMNVEV (reference sequence). CDR3 amino acids: CASSFGTGGGEQYF. CDR3 sequence (DNA): TGTGCCAGCAGTTTTGGGACAGGCGGGGGCGAGCAGTACTTC.

V and J are TRBV19 and TRBJ1-2, with TRBD1 matching 7 bases. The CDR3 length is 15 residues. The junction had 12 bases not matched to a gene; V was cut back by 5 bases and J by 6 bases. In germline, CDR1 is LNHDA, CDR2 SQIVND (reference sequence). The CDR3 DNA is TGTGCCAGTAGTCCCCCGGCCCACAGGGGAAATGGCTACACCTTC. This codes for CASSPPAHRGNGYTF.

This clone has a single count. Without the conserved terminal phenylalanine or tryptophan, this CDR3 likely stems from a read error. No DNA is shown, since the ends of the CDR3 on it are uncertain; the CDR3 is the one TCRdb lists. This rearrangement joins TRBV7-9 to TRBJ1-2; the D call in the table, TRBD1, was not verified against the DNA. The CDR3 region is 11 residues in length, termini included. Germline V gene lookup returns CDR1 SEHNR and CDR2 FQNEAQ (reference sequence). The CDR3 spells CASSLAGTADS.

The chain uses TRBV7-2 and TRBJ1-1; D not resolved. V shed 0 bases and J shed 0 bases, with 8 bases lying between them. The CDR3 is 15 amino acids. In germline, CDR1 is SGHTA, CDR2 FQGNSA. The chain's CDR3 is CASSLASDLNTEAFF. The CDR3 coding sequence is TGTGCCAGCAGCTTAGCGTCAGACTTGAACACTGAAGCTTTCTTT.

CDR3 sequence (DNA): TGTGCCAGCAGTTTAAGGCGGGAGGCGGGGGAGACCCAGTACTTC. Amino acid sequence: CASSLRREAGETQYF. The V and J genes are TRBV28 and TRBJ2-5; 8 nucleotides align to TRBD2. Per germline, CDR1 MDHEN and CDR2 SYDVKM. CDR3 length: 15 amino acids. V lost 2 bases to trimming and J lost 5 bases; unmatched junction nucleotides: 7.

V and J are TRBV7-2 and TRBJ2-7, with TRBD2 identical over 8 bases. The germline V gene encodes CDR1 SGHTA and CDR2 FQGNSA. CDR3 length: 11 amino acids. Germline trimming cut 5 bases from V and 10 bases from J; bases unmatched to any gene: 4. The CDR3 reads CASSPGGAQYF. In DNA, the CDR3 is TGTGCCAGCAGCCCCGGGGGGGCCCAGTACTTC.

The V and J genes are TRBV4-1 and TRBJ1-2; D may be TRBD1 (5 bases). There are 16 residues in the CDR3. Between the trimmed V and J ends, which lost 6 bases and 5 bases, there was a span of 22 bases. The V gene's germline CDR1 is MGHRA and CDR2 YSYEKL. The CDR3 here is CASRLPGLNPQYGYTF. The DNA for the CDR3 is TGCGCCAGCAGGTTGCCGGGACTAAACCCCCAATATGGCTACACCTTC.

The rearrangement joins TRBV5-1 to TRBJ2-3; 14 nucleotides line up with TRBD2. Germline trimming cut 3 bases from V and 6 bases from J; bases unmatched to any gene: 3. The V gene's germline CDR1 is SGHRS and CDR2 YFSETQ. There are 15 residues in the CDR3. The CDR3 spells CASSSGLAGGDTQYF. DNA for the CDR3: TGCGCCAGCAGCTCAGGACTAGCGGGAGGCGATACGCAGTATTTT.

This clone was seen more than once but under ten times. The rearrangement joins TRBV20-1 to TRBJ1-2; a possible D gene is TRBD1 (5 bases). Germline assignment: CDR1 DFQATT and CDR2 SNEGSKA (reference sequence). CDR3 length: 11 residues. Trimming cost V 8 bases and J 8 bases, with 15 bases left between them. As DNA, the CDR3 is TGCAGTACAGACAGTGGTTTCGGCTACACCTTC. It codes for CSTDSGFGYTF.

The chain recombines TRBV12-5 with TRBJ2-7, with 9 bases lining up with TRBD1. The V gene end was trimmed by 1 base and the J gene end by 3 bases; junction bases not matched to a gene: 4. This CDR3 contains 15 residues. Germline V gene sequence: CDR1 LGHNT, CDR2 FRNRAP. This CDR3 is CASGLAPTGGYEQYF. The CDR3 nucleotides are TGTGCTAGTGGTTTGGCCCCGACAGGGGGCTACGAGCAGTACTTC.

This clone was seen a handful of times. The chain is built from TRBV5-6 and TRBJ1-5, with TRBD1 as a possible D gene (6 bases). Germline assignment: CDR1 SGHDT and CDR2 YYEEEE. V dropped 4 bases and J dropped 6 bases, with 11 bases sitting between them. This CDR3 has 13 residues. CDR3 amino acids: CASSVNRVQPQHF. The CDR3 nucleotides are TGTGCCAGCAGCGTGAACAGGGTTCAGCCCCAGCATTTT. Based on the CDR3 plus reference TRBV5-6 and TRBJ1-5, the full variable domain is DAGVTQSPTHLIKTRGQQVTLRCSPKSGHDTVSWYQQALGQGPQFIFQYYEEEERQRGNFPDRFSGHQFPNYSSELNVNALLLGDSALYLCASSVNRVQPQHFGDGTRLSIL.

The table lists this clone with a count of one. V is TRBV7-9 and J is TRBJ1-2; 9 positions agree with TRBD1. Germline V gene lookup returns CDR1 SEHNR and CDR2 FQNEAQ (reference sequence). The ends lost 5 bases at V and 8 bases at J; junction bases unmatched: 6. This CDR3 is built from 13 residues. CDR3 loop: CASSAQGAEGYTF. The CDR3 coding sequence is TGTGCCAGCAGCGCACAGGGGGCGGAAGGCTACACCTTC.

The chain has TRBV13 and TRBJ2-1; D call uncertain. V lost 3 bases to trimming and J lost 6 bases, with 12 bases between them. Germline V CDR1 and CDR2: PRHDT, FYEKMQ (reference sequence). The CDR3 covers 14 residues. In nucleotides, the CDR3 is TGTGCCAGCAGCTTCGGAGAGGATCGCAATGAGCAGTTCTTC. Translation gives CASSFGEDRNEQFF.

This rearrangement joins TRBV2 to TRBJ2-4, with TRBD2 matching 8 bases. V was clipped by 5 bases and J by 6 bases; unmatched bases: 15. This CDR3 has 17 amino acids. CDR1 and CDR2 (germline): SNHLY, FYNNEI. CDR3 sequence: CASSFTPRGGDGNIQYF. In DNA form, the CDR3 reads TGTGCCAGCAGTTTCACCCCACGGGGGGGGGACGGAAACATTCAGTACTTC. The full variable domain, in which reference TRBV2 and TRBJ2-4 provide the parts outside the CDR3, is EPEVTQTPSHQVTQMGQEVILRCVPISNHLYFYWYRQILGQKVEFLVSFYNNEISEKSEIFDDQFSVERPDGSNFTLKIRSTKLEDSAMYFCASSFTPRGGDGNIQYFGAGTRLSVL.

Here the CDR3 DNA reads TGTGCCAGCAGAGCAGGCACTACGGGAAGCTCCTACAATGAGCAGTTCTTC. Translation gives CASRAGTTGSSYNEQFF. The genes are TRBV25-1 and TRBJ2-1, with D perhaps matching TRBD2 (5 bases). Trimming shortened V by 6 bases and J by 0 bases, and 18 bases separated the two germline ends. The CDR3 loop spans 17 amino acids. Germline V gene data show CDR1 as MGHDK and CDR2 as SYGVNS.

This chain uses TRBV30 with TRBJ2-5; the D gene is possibly TRBD1 (6 bases). The CDR3 is 12 residues long. Trimming shortened V by 2 bases and J by 5 bases, and 9 bases separated the two germline ends. Germline V lookup: CDR1 GTSNPN, CDR2 SVGIG (reference sequence). The chain's CDR3 is CAWSTGPETQYF. Written as DNA, the CDR3 is TGTGCCTGGAGTACAGGGCCGGAGACCCAGTACTTC.

This clone was seen a single time. The V call is TRBV14, the J call TRBJ2-1, with TRBD2 as a possible D gene (6 bases). The ends were cut back, 1 base at V and 9 bases at J, with 13 bases in the middle. This CDR3 region has 14 residues. Germline values: CDR1 SGHDN, CDR2 FVKESK. CDR3 nucleotide sequence: TGTGCCAGCAGCCAAGCTTGGGGGGTTGGTGAGCAGTTCTTC. It encodes CASSQAWGVGEQFF.

The chain has TRBV27 and TRBJ2-1, with TRBD2 matching over 14 bases. Germline CDR1 MNHEY, CDR2 SMNVEV (reference sequence). V was clipped by 4 bases and J by 7 bases; unmatched bases: 15. The CDR3 is 19 residues long. DNA for the CDR3: TGTGCCAGCAGTTCAGGACTAGCGGGGGGTTCAGGCTTTATGAATGAGCAGTTCTTC. Protein product: CASSSGLAGGSGFMNEQFF.